Below, one T cell receptor (beta chain) is given with its context. The germline gives CDR1 LNHNV, CDR2 YYDKDF (reference sequence). J lost 6 bases, V lost 3 bases, and 4 bases had no gene match. The CDR3 is 15 amino acids. Authors' methods: Estimates of nucleated cell counts were drawn from the amplification of reference gene primers. The data were produced by immunoSEQ multiplex PCR, yet TCRdb's version contains in-frame clones alone and is incomplete. D and trimming were read from the DNA, whereas the V and J calls and clone size are those reported in that table. The table has 50,000 or so clones, about 83% seen once; the top ten hold 16%. The data are from a study of blood T cell repertoires in COVID-19. Looking at the study overall: Collection of acute and convalescent COVID-19 samples took place in the United States, Italy and Spain. PBMCs, B-cell-depleted T cells, or T cells provided the cDNA or gDNA that made up the material.

Sample: peripheral blood. J is TRBJ1-5 and V is TRBV15, with 11 bases identical to TRBD1. The receptor comes from a man aged 35-49 years with acute or convalescent COVID-19. The CDR3 protein is CATSRQDRGRQPQHF. DNA for the CDR3: TGTGCCACCAGCAGGCAGGACAGGGGGCGTCAGCCCCAGCATTTT.